This T cell receptor beta chain originates from a study of vaccination and CD4 T cells after COVID-19 (dated by TCRdb to 2022 to 2024). Notes on the research overall: SARS-CoV-2 positivity had been established in the convalescent patients by nasal swab PCR, and mild disease was recorded in nine or ten of these patients and severe disease in one. Post-vaccine blood samples were taken a median of 72 days after the second vaccine dose, with a range of about 12 to 250 days. Post-COVID blood samples were collected from convalescent patients a median of about 92 days after diagnosis, with a range of about 30 to 170 days. Six males and four females were included in the convalescent cohort, with two Hispanic individuals, seven Caucasians, two Asians and one multiracial person represented. Control cultures used a CEFX viral epitope pool as positive control, an HIV-1 Nef peptide pool as negative control, or no peptide. For stimulating the cultures, overlapping spike peptide pools were used, derived from SARS-CoV-2 as well as from the common cold coronaviruses HCoV-NL63, HCoV-OC43 and HCoV-229E. The spike-specific CD4+ TCR repertoire was compared before and after mRNA vaccination in approximately 9 COVID-19 convalescent patients and a few infection-naive healthy vaccine recipients. Each participant got two doses of either the Pfizer-BioNTech BNT162b2 vaccine (n=8) or the Moderna mRNA-1273 vaccine (n=2).

Library generation was performed with PCR. At the Johns Hopkins FTIC core, DNA from the cultured CD4+ T cells underwent TCR sequencing with the Oncomine TCR Beta short-read assay. The QIAamp micro DNA kit was used to extract genomic DNA from the cultured CD4+ T cells. Oncomine TCR Beta libraries made from cultured CD4+ T cells were pooled using unique dual indexes and sequenced on an Illumina iSeq 100. On the authors' methods: Non-productive sequences were removed, and CDR3s that did not start with C, did not end with F or W, or were shorter than 7 amino acids were discarded. Antigen-specific clonotypes were identified using the MANAFEST web application through comparison of peptide-stimulated wells with reference and other culture wells. To be called positive, a clone needed an FDR below 0.05, an odds ratio above 5, and a productive frequency above 0.1% in at least two of three replicate wells. A clonotype counted as cross-reactive if it showed significant expansion both in the SARS-CoV-2 spike wells and in at least one common cold coronavirus spike condition. CDR3 homology was assessed with Levenshtein distances (stringdist) and unrooted phylogenetic trees (ape) in R version 3.6.1. Using fastp at Q25 and MiXCR, TCRdb reprocessed the public reads and kept productive beta chains. When rows share a CDR3 protein, they turn into one entry using the most common DNA and genes. TCRdb's processing, not the authors' own work, is the source of the V and J calls. This sample is represented by approximately 11,000 distinct CDR3 sequences; about two thirds of them were singletons. Around 14% of the sample is held by the ten biggest clonotypes.

Broader findings and caveats from the paper: Of the vaccine-specific clones in convalescent patients, 304 of 307, or nearly all, reacted only to SARS-CoV-2 spike and did not cross-react with common cold coronaviruses. The number of convalescent patients in the study was relatively small, and the study did not examine early timepoints following natural infection. Among convalescent patients, a median about 90% of the SARS-CoV-2-reactive clones seen after vaccination appeared only after vaccination, which suggests priming specific to the vaccine. Although the median number of SARS-CoV-2-reactive clonotypes went up from roughly 20 after infection to around 40 after vaccination, the increase was not significant.

V loses 0 bases at its end and J loses 4 bases; junction bases beyond the gene matches: 8. CDR1 and CDR2 are read off the germline V gene (reference sequence) as LNHNV and YYDKDF. Its CDR3 holds 18 amino acids, cysteine through phenylalanine. Of all the DNA, just the CDR3 is kept, 54 bases in frame from base 1. In its sample, this clonotype was seen a few times. Its antigen remains unidentified. No base qualities exist here, and no much larger clone lies one base off it. This specimen's treatment or condition label, interpreted: approximately nine-day PBMC culture with coronavirus spike peptide pools or control peptides (ViraFEST assay). To expand antigen-specific T cells with peptide pools and then pick out the expanded clonotypes through TCR sequencing, the study relied on the ViraFEST assay. The convalescent patients' positive SARS-CoV-2 PCR tests were from March to December 2020, which was before the Alpha, Beta and Delta variants emerged in the United States. Each well held around 2 million PBMCs cultured with roughly 10 ug/ml peptide pools in IMDM containing roughly 5% human AB serum and roughly 10 IU/ml IL-2. On days 3 and 7, half of the culture medium was replaced with fresh IL-2-containing medium. Once the cells had been in culture for around ten days, the EasySep CD4+ T cell isolation kit was used to isolate CD4+ T cells by negative selection. PBMCs were separated from whole blood using Ficoll-Paque Plus gradient centrifugation and then either used fresh or cryopreserved at -140C. Culture conditions were generally each tested in triplicate wells.

The rearranged segments are TRBV15 and TRBJ2-3; 12 central bases correspond to TRBD2. The TCR originated in a human donor who had recovered from COVID-19. The specimen sequenced was CD4+ T cells from blood, cultured in vitro. CDR3 reads: CATSRDVTSGGEADTQYF. The nucleotide sequence is given as TGTGCCACCAGCAGAGATGTGACTAGCGGGGGAGAGGCAGATACGCAGTATTTT.